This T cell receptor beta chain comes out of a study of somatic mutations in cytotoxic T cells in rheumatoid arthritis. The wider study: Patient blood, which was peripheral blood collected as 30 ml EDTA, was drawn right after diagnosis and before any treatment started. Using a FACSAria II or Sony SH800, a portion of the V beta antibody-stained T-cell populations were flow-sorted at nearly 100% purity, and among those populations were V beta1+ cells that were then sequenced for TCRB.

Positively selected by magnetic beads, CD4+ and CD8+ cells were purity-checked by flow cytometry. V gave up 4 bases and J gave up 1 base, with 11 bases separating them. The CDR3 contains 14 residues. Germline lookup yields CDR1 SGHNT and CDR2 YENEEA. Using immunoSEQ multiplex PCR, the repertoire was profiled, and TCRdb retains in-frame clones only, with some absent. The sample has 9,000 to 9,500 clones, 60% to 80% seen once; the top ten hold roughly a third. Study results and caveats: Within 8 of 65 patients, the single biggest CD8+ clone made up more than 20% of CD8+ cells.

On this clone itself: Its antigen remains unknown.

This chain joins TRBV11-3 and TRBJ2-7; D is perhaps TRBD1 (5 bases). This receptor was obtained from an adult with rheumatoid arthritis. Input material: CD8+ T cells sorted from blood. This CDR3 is CASSWGPGSYEQYF. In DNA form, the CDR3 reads TGTGCCAGCAGCTGGGGTCCAGGGTCCTACGAGCAGTACTTC.